A selection of T cell receptor beta chains follows, all from one sample in a study of CD8 T cells in Susac syndrome. TCRdb recomputed calls from the immunoSEQ multiplex PCR reads with MiXCR, one row per CDR3 protein. This sample has roughly 150,000 distinct CDR3 sequences; around 94% occur once, and the top ten carry roughly 0.099%. Sequenced sample: CD4+ T cells from PBMCs. These receptors were taken from a human donor with multiple sclerosis. CDR3s include the opening cysteine and the closing phenylalanine or tryptophan. The D gene is left open where the match is weak. Clone size, where shown, is once, few, many, or a class for clones that have expanded.

abundance: .; v_gene: TRBV12-3/TRBV12-4; d_gene: TRBD1; j_gene: TRBJ1-1; len: 15; CDR3nt: TGTGCCAGCAGTCCCCAGGACAGGGAAATTACTGAAGCTTTCTTT; CDR3aa: CASSPQDREITEAFF
abundance: once; v_gene: TRBV6-2/TRBV6-3; d_gene: .; j_gene: TRBJ2-4; len: 19; CDR3nt: TGTGCCAGTAGGAGGACAAGGGGAGAGGTTCCCGGAGGCAAAAACATTCAGTACTTC; CDR3aa: CASRRTRGEVPGGKNIQYF
abundance: .; v_gene: TRBV29-1; d_gene: TRBD1; j_gene: TRBJ1-5; len: 16; CDR3nt: TGCAGCGTTGGGACAGGGGGCCCAAATAGCAATCAGCCCCAGCATTTT; CDR3aa: CSVGTGGPNSNQPQHF
abundance: .; v_gene: TRBV29-1; d_gene: .; j_gene: TRBJ2-5; len: 13; CDR3nt: TGCAGCGTTGATGGGGCACTTGGGGAGACCCAGTACTTC; CDR3aa: CSVDGALGETQYF
abundance: .; v_gene: TRBV29-1; d_gene: .; j_gene: TRBJ2-3; len: 11; CDR3nt: TGCAGCGGTCTCCGCACAGATACGCAGTATTTT; CDR3aa: CSGLRTDTQYF
abundance: .; v_gene: TRBV6-2/TRBV6-3; d_gene: .; j_gene: TRBJ2-2; len: 16; CDR3nt: TGTGCCAGCAGTTACCGAGGACAGTTGAACACCGGGGAGCTGTTTTTT; CDR3aa: CASSYRGQLNTGELFF
abundance: once; v_gene: TRBV29-1; d_gene: .; j_gene: TRBJ2-7; len: 12; CDR3nt: TGCAGCGTGGGACGGAACTCCTACGAGCAGTACTTC; CDR3aa: CSVGRNSYEQYF
abundance: .; v_gene: TRBV2; d_gene: .; j_gene: TRBJ2-1; len: 11; CDR3nt: TGTGCCAGCGCGCCTTACAATGAGCAGTTCTTC; CDR3aa: CASAPYNEQFF
abundance: .; v_gene: TRBV12-3/TRBV12-4; d_gene: .; j_gene: TRBJ1-1; len: 11; CDR3nt: TGTGCCAGCAGTTTAAAAAGTTACGCTTTCTTT; CDR3aa: CASSLKSYAFF
abundance: .; v_gene: TRBV6-5; d_gene: .; j_gene: TRBJ1-4; len: 15; CDR3nt: TGTGCCAGCAGTTACGCACATGCAACTAATGAAAAACTGTTTTTT; CDR3aa: CASSYAHATNEKLFF
abundance: once; v_gene: TRBV20-1; d_gene: TRBD1; j_gene: TRBJ2-1; len: 14; CDR3nt: TGCAGTGCGGCCGGGACAGGGACCTACAATGAGCAGTTCTTC; CDR3aa: CSAAGTGTYNEQFF
abundance: once; v_gene: TRBV2; d_gene: TRBD1; j_gene: TRBJ1-1; len: 15; CDR3nt: TGTGCCAGCAGCAATTACGGACAGGGCGGCACTGAAGCTTTCTTT; CDR3aa: CASSNYGQGGTEAFF
abundance: .; v_gene: TRBV10-3; d_gene: TRBD1; j_gene: TRBJ2-6; len: 17; CDR3nt: TGTGCCATCAGTGGAGGACAGGAAGACTCTGGGGCCAACGTCCTGACTTTC; CDR3aa: CAISGGQEDSGANVLTF
abundance: .; v_gene: TRBV24-1; d_gene: .; j_gene: TRBJ2-1; len: 12; CDR3nt: TGTGCCACCAGTGATTTGCCCTCAGTACAGTTCTTC; CDR3aa: CATSDLPSVQFF
abundance: .; v_gene: TRBV20-1; d_gene: .; j_gene: TRBJ2-5; len: 16; CDR3nt: TGCAGTGCTAGAGGTTTAAAGCGGGCTGTCCAAGAGACCCAGTACTTC; CDR3aa: CSARGLKRAVQETQYF
abundance: few; v_gene: TRBV7-3; d_gene: .; j_gene: TRBJ2-5; len: 14; CDR3nt: TGTGCCAGCAGCTTAGGGGGGAACCAAGAGACCCAGTACTTC; CDR3aa: CASSLGGNQETQYF
abundance: .; v_gene: TRBV7-7; d_gene: .; j_gene: TRBJ1-1; len: 13; CDR3nt: TGTGCCAGCAGCTTCTCCAGGAACACTGAAGCTTTCTTT; CDR3aa: CASSFSRNTEAFF
abundance: .; v_gene: TRBV7-9; d_gene: .; j_gene: TRBJ1-2; len: 15; CDR3nt: TGTGCCAGCAGCCAAGACAGAGGGGGGAGCTATGGCTACACCTTC; CDR3aa: CASSQDRGGSYGYTF
abundance: .; v_gene: TRBV20-1; d_gene: .; j_gene: TRBJ2-3; len: 15; CDR3nt: TGCAGTGCTAGAGATTACAGCGCTAGCACAGATACGCAGTATTTT; CDR3aa: CSARDYSASTDTQYF
abundance: .; v_gene: TRBV29-1; d_gene: .; j_gene: TRBJ1-1; len: 13; CDR3nt: TGCAGCGTAGGGACGACCCCGAACACTGAAGCTTTCTTT; CDR3aa: CSVGTTPNTEAFF
abundance: .; v_gene: TRBV5-4; d_gene: TRBD1; j_gene: TRBJ2-2; len: 14; CDR3nt: TGTGCCAGCAGCGACAGGGGAACGATCGGGGAGCTGTTTTTT; CDR3aa: CASSDRGTIGELFF
abundance: .; v_gene: TRBV5-1; d_gene: TRBD2; j_gene: TRBJ2-7; len: 14; CDR3nt: TGCGCCAGCAGCTTTGTAGCGGGAAACTACGAGCAGTACTTC; CDR3aa: CASSFVAGNYEQYF
abundance: .; v_gene: TRBV7-2; d_gene: .; j_gene: TRBJ2-7; len: 13; CDR3nt: TGTGCCAGCAGCTTAGTCTCCACCTACGAGCAGTACTTC; CDR3aa: CASSLVSTYEQYF
abundance: .; v_gene: TRBV5-1; d_gene: TRBD2; j_gene: TRBJ2-1; len: 15; CDR3nt: TGCGCCAGCAGCGGTGGGACTAGCGGAAACAATGAGCAGTTCTTC; CDR3aa: CASSGGTSGNNEQFF